Shown below are 2 T cell receptor beta chains from a single sample sequenced in a study of cytomegalovirus exposure and HLA in healthy donors. Vbeta (60) and Jbeta (13) primers were used in the PCR. Sequencing used immunoSEQ multiplex PCR; TCRdb keeps in-frame clones, though not all of them. The sample lists around 170,000 clones; about 82% were seen once. What was sequenced was PBMCs. The receptors were sampled from a woman under 40 in good health and CMV-seronegative.

The CDR3 loop reads CASSLGVTPYEQYF. The CDR3 DNA reads as TGTGCCAGCAGCTTAGGGGTTACCCCTTACGAGCAGTACTTC. V usage is TRBV5-6 and J usage is TRBJ2-7; the D gene is possibly TRBD1 (5 bases). The V end lost 2 bases, the J end lost 4 bases, and 13 bases lay between the germline ends. This CDR3 has 14 residues. Looked up from germline, CDR1 is SGHDT and CDR2 is YYEEEE.

The J gene is TRBJ2-5, the V gene TRBV4-2; TRBD2 agrees at 14 bases. The germline gives CDR1 LGHNA, CDR2 YNFKEQ. The V and J ends lost 1 base and 5 bases, in that order; junction bases with no gene match: 3. CDR3 length: 16 residues. The CDR3 loop reads CASSQGTSGGRETQYF. CDR3 DNA: TGTGCCAGCAGCCAAGGGACTAGCGGGGGGAGGGAGACCCAGTACTTC.